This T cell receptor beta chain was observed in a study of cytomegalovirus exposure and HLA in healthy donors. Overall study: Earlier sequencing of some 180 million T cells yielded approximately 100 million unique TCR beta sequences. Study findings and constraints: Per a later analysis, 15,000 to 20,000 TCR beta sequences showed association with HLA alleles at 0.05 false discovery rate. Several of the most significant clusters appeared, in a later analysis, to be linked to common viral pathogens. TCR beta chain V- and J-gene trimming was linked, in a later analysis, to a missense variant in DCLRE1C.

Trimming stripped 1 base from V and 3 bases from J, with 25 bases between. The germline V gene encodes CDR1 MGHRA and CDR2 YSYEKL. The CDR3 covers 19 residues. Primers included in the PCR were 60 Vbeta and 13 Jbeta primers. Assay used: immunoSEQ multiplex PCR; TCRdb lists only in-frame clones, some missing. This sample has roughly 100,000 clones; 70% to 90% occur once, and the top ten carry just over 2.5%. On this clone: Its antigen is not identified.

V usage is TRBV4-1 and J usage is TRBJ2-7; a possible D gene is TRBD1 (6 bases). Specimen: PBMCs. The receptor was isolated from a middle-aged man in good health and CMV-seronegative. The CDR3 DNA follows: TGCGCCAGCAGCCAAGTCCGCATTTCCCGGGACAAGGTCCACTACGAGCAGTACTTC. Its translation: CASSQVRISRDKVHYEQYF.